This T cell receptor beta chain was captured by sequencing in a study of T cell repertoires in cytomegalovirus infection (dated by TCRdb to about 2019). Regarding the complete study: Donor HLA type was relevant to the analysis, because carriage of CMV infection together with the matching HLA type was indicated by public TCR beta signatures. The investigation overall reported the following: In both this cohort and an independent cohort of some 380 donors, the cumulative frequency of public TCR beta family members distinguished carriers of CMV infection plus the relevant HLA type. The ex vivo response was dominated by HLA-C-restricted CMV-specific TCR beta clonotypes, and the single most frequent clonotype in two of eight donors was supplied by these HLA-C-restricted clonotypes.

The junction shows trimming of 3 bases on V and 9 bases on J, and the gene matches do not reach 7 bases of it. The germline V gene (reference sequence) supplies CDR1 DFQATT and CDR2 SNEGSKA. Including cysteine and phenylalanine, the CDR3 has 13 amino acids. Of all the DNA, just the CDR3 is kept, 39 bases in frame from base 1. The listed sequencing device is Illumina HiSeq 1500. In TCRdb, the public reads were trimmed at Q25 with fastp and aligned with MiXCR, with productive beta chains retained. A single entry per CDR3 protein holds the most common genes and DNA from its merged rows. The sample records more than 250,000 distinct CDR3 sequences, roughly 13% of which are singletons. Around 8.7% of the sample is in the top ten clones. Remarks on this clonotype: Its specific antigen is unknown. No base qualities exist here, and no much larger clone lies one base off it.

The receptor comes from a human donor in good health (CMV status not recorded). Some clones in this sample may be carry-over from other donors' samples. The chain joins TRBV20-1 to TRBJ2-1, and 8 junction bases match TRBD1. What was sequenced was PBMCs. CDR3 reads: CSASPDRVGEQFF. The nucleotide sequence reads as follows: TGCAGTGCTAGCCCGGACAGGGTAGGTGAGCAGTTCTTC.